This record looks at one TCR beta chain sequence and its context. Antigen unknown. cDNA prepared by RNA extraction and subsequent reverse transcription served as the template for sequencing. Clones were sequenced by immunoSEQ multiplex PCR, and TCRdb holds only the in-frame ones, with some missing. The table lists 100,000 to 150,000 clones, approximately 53% of them singletons. CDR1 KGHSH and CDR2 LQKENI come from the germline V gene. The CDR3 contains 16 residues. J was trimmed by 0 bases and V by 3 bases; bases with no gene match: 5. This specimen belongs to a study of CD8+ T cells in alopecia areata. As for the study in general: Tofacitinib administration to treated patients was oral, at 5 to 10 mg twice daily. Study results and limitations: It was lesional scalp, especially alopecia totalis/universalis, that showed higher clonality than normal scalp.

This TCR came from a human donor with alopecia areata. V gene TRBV18 combines with J gene TRBJ2-7; 10 bases map to TRBD1. Here the sequenced sample was CD4+ T cells sorted from blood, taken at week 0. CDR3 nucleotide sequence: TGTGCCAGCTCACCCGTGACAGGGGGCGCCTCCTACGAGCAGTACTTC. This translates into CASSPVTGGASYEQYF.